These 9 T cell receptor beta chains were sequenced from one sample in a study of T-cell reconstitution after alpha-beta-depleted transplantation in children. TCRbeta library preparation incorporated unique molecular identifiers. Each CDR3 protein gets one entry after TCRdb re-called the PCR reads with MiXCR. The sample records approximately 300,000 distinct CDR3 sequences, 11% being singletons. The sample in question was peripheral blood, obtained 180 days after TCRalphabeta/CD19-depleted stem cell transplant. Every receptor here comes from a male patient between 2 and 15 years old who had a stem cell transplant for chronic granulomatous disease, so the T cells may come from the graft donor.

The table lists this clonotype with many counts. The V call is TRBV20-1, the J call TRBJ2-7; TRBD2 matches at 7 bases. The CDR3 is 13 residues long. The V gene's germline CDR1 is DFQATT and CDR2 SNEGSKA (reference sequence). This CDR3 reads CRAIGGSFYEQYF. The CDR3 nucleotides are TGCAGGGCGATAGGCGGGAGTTTCTACGAGCAGTACTTC.

This clonotype was recorded at least ten times. The chain combines TRBV7-2 with TRBJ2-2; 9 bases agree with TRBD2. The V gene's germline CDR1 is SGHTA and CDR2 FQGNSA. CDR3 size: 16 residues. The V segment lost 5 bases and the J segment 1 base; nucleotides outside the gene matches: 5. The CDR3 DNA reads TGTGCCAGCAGCCAGCTAGCGGGACTGAACACCGGGGAGCTGTTTTTT. This translates into CASSQLAGLNTGELFF.

This clonotype was seen many times. This chain uses TRBV28 with TRBJ2-7, with TRBD2 matching over 12 bases. Germline CDR1 is MDHEN and CDR2 is SYDVKM. V gave up 6 bases and J gave up 5 bases; unmatched junction bases: 5. This CDR3 comprises 14 residues. CDR3 sequence (DNA): TGTGCCAGCAGACACGGACTAGCGGGAAACGAGCAGTACTTC. Residues: CASRHGLAGNEQYF.

This chain connects TRBV19 to TRBJ1-2; D is ambiguous. V was trimmed by 5 bases and J by 8 bases, leaving 18 bases between them. CDR3 length: 14 amino acids. The V gene's germline CDR1 is LNHDA and CDR2 SQIVND (reference sequence). The CDR3 protein is CASSPPVGVEGYTF. The CDR3 nucleotides read TGTGCCAGTAGTCCCCCAGTTGGGGTGGAAGGCTACACCTTC. Full variable domain (remainder filled in from reference TRBV19 and TRBJ1-2): DGGITQSPKYLFRKEGQNVTLSCEQNLNHDAMYWYRQDPGQGLRLIYYSQIVNDFQKGDIAEGYSVSREKKESFPLTVTSAQKNPTAFYLCASSPPVGVEGYTFGSGTRLTVV.

This clonotype was detected ten times or more. V and J are TRBV5-5 and TRBJ1-3, with D perhaps TRBD1 (5 bases). Trimming cost V 0 bases and J 0 bases, with 13 bases left between them. The CDR3 is 17 amino acids. Germline CDR1 reads SGHKS; CDR2 reads YYEKEE (reference sequence). As DNA, the CDR3 is TGTGCCAGCAGCTTGGTGGGCAGACAGAGCTCTGGAAACACCATATATTTT. Its protein product is CASSLVGRQSSGNTIYF.

This clonotype was seen ten or more times. The chain is built from TRBV12-3 or TRBV12-4 and TRBJ1-2, with TRBD1 identical over 7 bases. The CDR3 extends over 13 amino acids. Trimming removed 6 bases from V and 6 bases from J; junction bases left unmatched: 7. This CDR3 reads CASRPGGGDGYTF. DNA of the CDR3: TGTGCCAGCAGACCAGGAGGGGGCGATGGCTACACCTTC.

V gene TRBV20-1 combines with J gene TRBJ2-1; D perhaps matches TRBD1 (5 bases). The CDR3 runs 14 residues. Per germline, CDR1 DFQATT and CDR2 SNEGSKA (reference sequence). The V end was cut by 3 bases, the J end by 3 bases, with 12 bases between. CDR3 bases: TGCAGTGCTAGTAAACGCCAGGGCTACAATGAGCAGTTCTTC. Translation: CSASKRQGYNEQFF.

This clonotype was recorded a few times. This chain uses TRBV19 with TRBJ1-1, with D uncertain. Trimming left V 3 bases short and J 1 base short, with 6 bases between. Germline V CDR1 and CDR2: LNHDA, SQIVND (reference sequence). The CDR3 is 13 residues long. The CDR3: CASSISENTEAFF. The CDR3 bases are TGTGCCAGTAGTATTTCAGAGAACACTGAAGCTTTCTTT.

This clonotype was detected many times. V usage is TRBV7-3 and J usage is TRBJ2-7; possible D gene TRBD1, 5 bases. Trimming took off 1 base at V and 2 bases at J, with 15 bases between the two ends. The CDR3 is 16 amino acids. Germline V gene data show CDR1 as SGHTA and CDR2 as FQGTGA. CDR3 coding DNA: TGTGCCAGCAGCTTAATTCGGTCAGGGCTAACCTACGAGCAGTACTTC. Translated, it gives CASSLIRSGLTYEQYF.